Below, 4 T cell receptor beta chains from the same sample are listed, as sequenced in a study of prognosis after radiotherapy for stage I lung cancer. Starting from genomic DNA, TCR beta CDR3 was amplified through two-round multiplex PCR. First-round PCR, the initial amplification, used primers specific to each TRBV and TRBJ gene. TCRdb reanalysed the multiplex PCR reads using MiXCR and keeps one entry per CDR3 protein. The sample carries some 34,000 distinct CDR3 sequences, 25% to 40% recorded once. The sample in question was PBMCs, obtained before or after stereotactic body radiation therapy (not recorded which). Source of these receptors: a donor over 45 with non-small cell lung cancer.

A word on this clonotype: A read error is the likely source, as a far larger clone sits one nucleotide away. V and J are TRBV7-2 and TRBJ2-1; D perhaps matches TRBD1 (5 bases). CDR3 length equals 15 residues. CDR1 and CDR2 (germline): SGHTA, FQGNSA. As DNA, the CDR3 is TGTGCCAGCAGACCTGAAGTTGCAGGACACAATAAGCAGTTCTTC. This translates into CASRPEVAGHNKQFF.

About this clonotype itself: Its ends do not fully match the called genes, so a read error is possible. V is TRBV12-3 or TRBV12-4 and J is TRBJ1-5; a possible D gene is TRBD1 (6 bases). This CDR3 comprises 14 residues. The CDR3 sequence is CASSFHRAKRPQHF. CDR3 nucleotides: TGTGCAAGCAGTTTCCACAGGGCTAAGCGGCCCCAGCATTTT.

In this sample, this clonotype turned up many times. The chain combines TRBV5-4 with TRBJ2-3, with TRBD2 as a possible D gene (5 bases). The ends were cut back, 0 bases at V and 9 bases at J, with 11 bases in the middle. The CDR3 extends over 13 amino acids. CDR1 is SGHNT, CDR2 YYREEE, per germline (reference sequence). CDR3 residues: CASSLAMRETQYF. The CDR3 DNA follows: TGTGCCAGCAGCTTGGCAATGAGGGAAACGCAGTATTTT.

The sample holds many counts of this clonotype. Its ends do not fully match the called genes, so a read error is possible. The CDR3 protein is CASSSPGQGFYSYTF. DNA for the CDR3: TGTGCCAGCAGCTCGCCGGGACAGGGCTTCTATAGCTACACCTTC. The chain is built from TRBV7-8 and TRBJ1-2; 9 nucleotides agree with TRBD1. From germline, CDR1 is SGHVS and CDR2 FQNEAQ. The CDR3 is 15 amino acids. Filled out from reference TRBV7-8 and TRBJ1-2, the complete variable domain reads GAGVSQSPRYKVAKRGQDVALRCDPISGHVSLFWYQQALGQGPEFLTYFQNEAQLDKSGLPSDRFFAERPEGSVSTLKIQRTQQEDSAVYLCASSSPGQGFYSYTFGSGTRLTVV.